This is a list of T cell receptor beta chains from one sample in a study of OX40 agonist ivuxolimab in advanced cancers. TCRdb's copy holds only in-frame clones and misses some; the assay was immunoSEQ multiplex PCR. Counted here are about 81,000 clones, more than 85% occurring once; the ten biggest clones make up 13% to 15%. Material: CD4+ or CD8+ T cells sorted from blood, obtained in a trial of the OX40 agonist ivuxolimab. These receptors originate from an adult with an advanced solid tumor such as melanoma, head and neck, liver or kidney cancer. Both conserved end residues are part of each CDR3. The order of the fields is clone size, V gene, D gene, J gene, CDR3 DNA, CDR3 protein. A D gene is named only where the DNA matches it firmly. Rows give clone size only sometimes, using once, few, many, or a class for an expanded clone.

NA	TRBV25-1	NA	TRBJ1-5	TGTGCCAGCAGTGAGCAGGGGAATTATCAGCCCCAGCATTTT	CASSEQGNYQPQHF
NA	TRBV27	NA	TRBJ1-1	TGTGCCAGCACCTCAAGGGGGAACACTGAAGCTTTCTTT	CASTSRGNTEAFF
NA	TRBV7-8	TRBD2	TRBJ2-3	TGTGCCAGCAGCTTAGCACCCGGACTAGCGGACACAGATACGCAGTATTTT	CASSLAPGLADTDTQYF
NA	TRBV7-9	NA	TRBJ2-7	TGTGCCAGCGAGTCCCTGACTAGGGATTTCTACGAGCAGTACTTC	CASESLTRDFYEQYF
NA	TRBV28	TRBD1	TRBJ2-3	TGTGCCAGCAGTTTCCCGGGAAGGGGGCCCGAAATCACAGATACGCAGTATTTT	CASSFPGRGPEITDTQYF
NA	TRBV27	TRBD1	TRBJ2-5	TGTGCCAGCAGTTTAGGGACAGGAGGAGAGACCCAGTACTTC	CASSLGTGGETQYF
NA	TRBV14	TRBD1	TRBJ2-7	TGTGCCAGCAGCCACTCCGGGACAGGGATCCACGAGCAGTACTTC	CASSHSGTGIHEQYF
NA	TRBV19	NA	TRBJ1-1	TGTGCCAGTACCATTATAGGGGGGAACACTGAAGCTTTCTTT	CASTIIGGNTEAFF
once	TRBV5-1	NA	TRBJ2-7	TGCGCCAGCGCCGATAACTACGAGCAGTACTTC	CASADNYEQYF
NA	TRBV7-2	TRBD2	TRBJ2-7	TGTGCCAGCAGCCGTAGCGGGAGGGCCCGAGGGTACGAGCAGTACTTC	CASSRSGRARGYEQYF
once	TRBV7-9	TRBD1	TRBJ2-1	TGTGCCAGCAGCTTGCCGGGGACAGGGAACAATGAGCAGTTCTTC	CASSLPGTGNNEQFF
few	TRBV4-3	TRBD2	TRBJ2-7	TGCGCCAGCAGCCAAGCCCTAGCGGTACCTTCCTACGAGCAGTACTTC	CASSQALAVPSYEQYF
NA	TRBV9	NA	TRBJ1-1	TGTGCCAGCAGCGGTGAGGAGGGACGCTCGGAGGACTGGAACACTGAAGCTTTCTTT	CASSGEEGRSEDWNTEAFF
NA	TRBV19	TRBD1	TRBJ2-7	TGTGCCAGTAGCGCAGGGACAGGGTTTATTTACGAGCAGTACTTC	CASSAGTGFIYEQYF
NA	TRBV15	NA	TRBJ2-7	TGTGCCACCAGCAGAGAGAGGGTTTTGGACGAGCAGTACTTC	CATSRERVLDEQYF
once	TRBV7-9	TRBD1	TRBJ1-1	TGTGCCAGCAGCCCCTGGGACAGGGGGAACACTGAAGCTTTCTTT	CASSPWDRGNTEAFF
once	TRBV7-9	NA	TRBJ2-7	TGTGCCAGCAGCTTAGCATTCCAGGGCGTCCACGAGCAGTACTTC	CASSLAFQGVHEQYF
NA	TRBV6-5	NA	TRBJ2-7	TGTGCCAGCAGTTACGAGCGAAAAAGCTCCTACGAGCAGTACTTC	CASSYERKSSYEQYF
NA	TRBV4-3	NA	TRBJ2-2	TGCGCCAGCAGCCAAGACGGGTATCTCGCCGGTTTCAACACCGGGGAGCTGTTTTTT	CASSQDGYLAGFNTGELFF
NA	TRBV29-1	NA	TRBJ1-2	TGCAGCGTTGAATTGTATTCCTATGGCTACACCTTC	CSVELYSYGYTF
once	TRBV5-1	NA	TRBJ2-7	TGCGCCAGCAGCTCCGGACCCTTAAGCTCCTACGAGCAGTACTTC	CASSSGPLSSYEQYF
NA	TRBV6-5	TRBD2	TRBJ2-7	TGTGCCAGCAGCCCAACTAGCGGGAGCTCCTACGAGCAGTACTTC	CASSPTSGSSYEQYF
NA	TRBV27	NA	TRBJ1-5	TGTGCCAGCAGTTCGGGGGAATATAGCAATCAGCCCCAGCATTTT	CASSSGEYSNQPQHF
NA	TRBV29-1	TRBD2	TRBJ2-1	TGCAGCGTTGTTGGAGCCTCTAGCGGGATTTACAATGAGCAGTTCTTC	CSVVGASSGIYNEQFF
NA	TRBV6-4	TRBD1	TRBJ1-2	TGTGCCAGCAGGCCGGGACAGGGGGCTATCTATGGCTACACCTTC	CASRPGQGAIYGYTF
NA	TRBV28	NA	TRBJ1-5	TGTGCCAGCAGTTTAGAACGGTATAGCAATCAGCCCCAGCATTTT	CASSLERYSNQPQHF
NA	TRBV2	TRBD1	TRBJ2-7	TGTGCCAGCAGTGAAGCGGGGGACAGGGGAGAGTGGATAGACGAGCAGTACTTC	CASSEAGDRGEWIDEQYF
NA	TRBV5-6	NA	TRBJ1-6	TGTGCCAGCAGCCAAGACATCATCCTAGGATCACCCCTCCACTTT	CASSQDIILGSPLHF
many	TRBV18	NA	TRBJ1-1	TGTGCCAGCTCACCATCGGCAGGGGCCACTGAAGCTTTCTTT	CASSPSAGATEAFF
NA	TRBV29-1	NA	TRBJ2-7	TGCAGCGTTGAAGAGCTCCAGACAGGTAAGAGCTCCTACGAGCAGTACTTC	CSVEELQTGKSSYEQYF
NA	TRBV7-2	TRBD2	TRBJ2-7	TGTGCCAGCAGCTTAGGGCCTGGGGCGGGGGACGAGCAGTACTTC	CASSLGPGAGDEQYF
NA	TRBV2	NA	TRBJ1-4	TGTGCCAGCAGTGTTGACAGCCCGGGAACTAATGAAAAACTGTTTTTT	CASSVDSPGTNEKLFF
NA	TRBV7-9	NA	TRBJ1-4	TGTGCCAGCAGCTTAGGACAGGTTACTAATGAAAAACTGTTTTTT	CASSLGQVTNEKLFF
NA	TRBV19	NA	TRBJ1-1	TGTGCCAGTAGTATATCCCTCTCCACTGAAGCTTTCTTT	CASSISLSTEAFF
NA	TRBV5-6	TRBD2	TRBJ2-3	TGTGCCAGCAGCCGGACTAGCGGGGGGTTCAGAGATACGCAGTATTTT	CASSRTSGGFRDTQYF
NA	TRBV7-9	NA	TRBJ2-5	TGTGCCAGCAGCTTAGCCAACAGGGTGTCCCAAGAGACCCAGTACTTC	CASSLANRVSQETQYF
NA	TRBV5-4	TRBD2	TRBJ2-3	TGTGCCAGCAGCCTGGGACTAGCGGGGGCAGATACGCAGTATTTT	CASSLGLAGADTQYF
NA	TRBV19	NA	TRBJ2-7	TGTGCCAGTACCTCCTCCACCCGGTACGAGCAGTACTTC	CASTSSTRYEQYF
NA	TRBV4-1	NA	TRBJ1-2	TGCGCCAGCAGCCCACCGGGGGGAAGGGACTATGGCTACACCTTC	CASSPPGGRDYGYTF
NA	TRBV27	NA	TRBJ2-7	TGTGCCAGCAGTCCGCGCGGCCCTACCTACGAGCAGTACTTC	CASSPRGPTYEQYF
once	TRBV27	NA	TRBJ2-7	TGTGCCAGCAGTTTCCGCCACGAGCAGTACTTC	CASSFRHEQYF
NA	TRBV29-1	NA	TRBJ2-5	TGCAGCGTTGAAGATGGGGTTCAAGAGACCCAGTACTTC	CSVEDGVQETQYF
NA	TRBV7-2	TRBD1	TRBJ1-2	TGTGCCAGCAGCCTCGGACAGGGAGGCGGCTACACCTTC	CASSLGQGGGYTF
NA	TRBV2	NA	TRBJ2-6	TGTGCCAGCAGTGATCGGGTCTCTGGGGCCAACGTCCTGACTTTC	CASSDRVSGANVLTF
NA	TRBV27	TRBD2	TRBJ2-1	TGTGCCAGCAAGAAAGCGGGACCGAGCTCCTACAATGAGCAGTTCTTC	CASKKAGPSSYNEQFF
NA	TRBV5-1	TRBD1	TRBJ1-2	TGCGCCAGCACCCTTACAGGGGGCGTCGGCTATGGCTACACCTTC	CASTLTGGVGYGYTF
few	TRBV9	NA	TRBJ1-5	TGTGCCAGCAACGACCACGGGGACAAGAATCAGCCCCAGCATTTT	CASNDHGDKNQPQHF
once	TRBV5-1	TRBD1	TRBJ1-1	TGCGCCAGCAGCCAAATCGGACAGGGAGGGACTGAAGCTTTCTTT	CASSQIGQGGTEAFF
once	TRBV27	TRBD2	TRBJ2-1	TGTGCCAGCAGTTTATCGGGCGGGAGCTCCTACAATGAGCAGTTCTTC	CASSLSGGSSYNEQFF
NA	TRBV5-6	NA	TRBJ1-1	TGTGCCAGCAGCTTGAGGGCCACTGAAGCTTTCTTT	CASSLRATEAFF
NA	TRBV7-8	NA	TRBJ2-7	TGTGCCAGCAGCTCCCCTGACGGTAGTATGGAGCAGTACTTC	CASSSPDGSMEQYF